The 28 T cell receptor beta chains presented below share a single source sample, sequenced in a study of cytomegalovirus exposure and HLA in healthy donors. The PCR contained 60 Vbeta and 13 Jbeta primers. Clones were read by immunoSEQ multiplex PCR, and TCRdb kept only the in-frame ones, dropping some. The sample lists fewer than 250,000 clones; about 69% were seen once. Sample: PBMCs. The receptors stem from a man aged 25 to 40 in good health and CMV-seropositive.

The gene calls are TRBV27 and TRBJ2-4, with TRBD1 matching 9 bases. V shed 3 bases, J shed 11 bases, and the junction held 2 bases outside the gene matches. The germline CDR1 and CDR2 sequences are MNHEY and SMNVEV (reference sequence). The CDR3 sequence is 12 residues long. In nucleotides, the CDR3 is TGTGCCAGCAGTTTTGACAGGGGGGTTCAGTACTTC. This translates into CASSFDRGVQYF.

The chain couples TRBV4-2 to TRBJ1-2; perhaps TRBD1 as D (6 bases). CDR1 and CDR2 (germline): LGHNA, YNFKEQ. V was pared by 3 bases and J by 2 bases, with 13 bases between. CDR3 length equals 15 residues. In nucleotides, the CDR3 is TGTGCCAGCAGCCAGGGGGGGGCGAGGAACTATGGCTACACCTTC. This sequence encodes CASSQGGARNYGYTF.

The chain recombines TRBV19 with TRBJ2-1, with 8 bases lining up with TRBD2. Germline V gene data show CDR1 as LNHDA and CDR2 as SQIVND (reference sequence). The length of the CDR3 is 14 residues. Trimming removed 8 bases from V and 9 bases from J; junction bases left unmatched: 12. Here the CDR3 reads CASSGTRRLTEQFF. CDR3 DNA sequence: TGTGCCAGTTCCGGGACTAGACGATTGACTGAGCAGTTCTTC. The entire variable domain, with the rest obtained from reference TRBV19 and TRBJ2-1, is as follows: DGGITQSPKYLFRKEGQNVTLSCEQNLNHDAMYWYRQDPGQGLRLIYYSQIVNDFQKGDIAEGYSVSREKKESFPLTVTSAQKNPTAFYLCASSGTRRLTEQFFGPGTRLTVL.

This chain joins TRBV5-4 and TRBJ1-2, with 8 bases lining up with TRBD1. The CDR3 extends over 13 amino acids. The V gene end was trimmed by 6 bases and the J gene end by 6 bases; junction bases not matched to a gene: 7. CDR1 is SGHNT, CDR2 YYREEE, per germline (reference sequence). The CDR3 loop is CASNLGQGDGYTF. The CDR3 DNA reads as TGTGCCAGCAACTTAGGACAGGGCGATGGCTACACCTTC.

J is TRBJ2-7 and V is TRBV5-1, with D perhaps TRBD2 (6 bases). Germline assignment: CDR1 SGHRS and CDR2 YFSETQ. V was shortened by 0 bases and J by 2 bases, with 12 bases between the two germline ends. The CDR3 runs to 15 residues. CDR3 in DNA: TGCGCCAGCAGCTTGGTTGGAGGGAGAACCTACGAGCAGTACTTC. It yields the protein CASSLVGGRTYEQYF.

The genes are TRBV2 and TRBJ2-2; possibly TRBD2 for D (7 bases). The CDR3 length is 15 residues. V dropped 5 bases and J dropped 4 bases, with 14 bases sitting between them. Germline V gives CDR1 SNHLY, CDR2 FYNNEI. Here the CDR3 reads CASSMGGPTTGELFF. CDR3 nucleotide sequence: TGTGCCAGCAGTATGGGGGGGCCTACCACCGGGGAGCTGTTTTTT. Drawing the rest from reference TRBV2 and TRBJ2-2, the complete variable domain is EPEVTQTPSHQVTQMGQEVILRCVPISNHLYFYWYRQILGQKVEFLVSFYNNEISEKSEIFDDQFSVERPDGSNFTLKIRSTKLEDSAMYFCASSMGGPTTGELFFGEGSRLTVL.

The chain couples TRBV6-5 to TRBJ2-1; D not certain. The germline V gene has CDR1 MNHEY and CDR2 SVGAGI. V lost 2 bases and J lost 6, with 11 bases in between. This CDR3 is built from 14 residues. CDR3 in amino acids: CASSYPRGLNEQFF. The CDR3 nucleotides read TGTGCCAGCAGTTACCCGAGAGGTCTCAATGAGCAGTTCTTC.

The table lists this clone with a count of one. The chain couples TRBV11-2 to TRBJ2-7; 12 positions match TRBD2. Unmatched junction bases numbered 6, after V lost 7 bases and J lost 5 bases. The CDR3 runs 14 residues. Germline loops: CDR1 SGHAT, CDR2 FQNNGV. CDR3 loop: CASTTLAGGHEQYF. In nucleotides, the CDR3 is TGTGCCAGCACAACACTAGCGGGAGGCCACGAGCAGTACTTC.

Turning to this clone: Other DNA variants within this sample encode the same CDR3. The rearrangement links TRBV5-1 to TRBJ2-5; D ambiguous. Trimming stripped 0 bases from V and 5 bases from J, with 5 bases between. CDR1 and CDR2 (germline): SGHRS, YFSETQ. This CDR3 is 12 amino acids long. CDR3 DNA: TGCGCCAGCAGCTTGGCCGGGGAGACCCAGTACTTC. Translating it yields CASSLAGETQYF.

V gene TRBV9 combines with J gene TRBJ1-5; D call uncertain. Germline V gives CDR1 SGDLS, CDR2 YYNGEE. The CDR3 runs to 12 residues. Deletions cut 3 bases from V and 3 bases from J, with 4 bases between. CDR3: CASSAYNQPQHF. DNA for the CDR3: TGTGCCAGCAGCGCTTACAATCAGCCCCAGCATTTT.

The gene calls are TRBV9 and TRBJ2-1; tentatively, D is TRBD2 (5 bases). Germline V lookup: CDR1 SGDLS, CDR2 YYNGEE. This CDR3 has 13 residues. V was clipped by 4 bases and J by 6 bases, with 11 bases between them. CDR3 sequence: CASSPLALNEQFF. CDR3 DNA sequence: TGTGCCAGCAGCCCCCTAGCCCTCAATGAGCAGTTCTTC.

Concerning this clone: The DNA is left out, because the CDR3 cannot be placed on it with certainty; the CDR3 is given as TCRdb lists it. The V and J genes are TRBV9 and TRBJ1-1; the table's D call, TRBD1, was not checked against the DNA. CDR1 and CDR2 (germline): SGDLS, YYNGEE. The CDR3 comprises 12 residues, both ends counted. This CDR3 reads CASSVGKGAVTF.

This chain connects TRBV6-5 to TRBJ2-1, with D possibly matching TRBD2 (6 bases). Per germline, CDR1 MNHEY and CDR2 SVGAGI. Trimming removed 6 bases at V and 4 bases at J, with 10 bases between. The CDR3 is made up of 13 amino acids. CDR3 loop: CASSQEGYNEQFF. Written as DNA, the CDR3 is TGTGCCAGCAGCCAGGAGGGTTACAATGAGCAGTTCTTC.

V is TRBV11-1 and J is TRBJ2-6; 10 nucleotides match TRBD1. The CDR3 length is 18 residues. Germline assignment: CDR1 SGHAT and CDR2 FQDESV (reference sequence). The V and J ends lost 6 bases and 0 bases, in that order; junction bases with no gene match: 8. CDR3 amino acids: CASRRDRGLLSGANVLTF. CDR3 in DNA: TGTGCCAGCAGGCGAGACAGGGGGCTCCTCTCTGGGGCCAACGTCCTGACTTTC.

A few counts support this clone. The chain has TRBV4-1 and TRBJ2-1, with TRBD2 identical over 15 bases. Losses at the gene ends were 4 bases for V and 3 bases for J; bases not matched to a gene: 13. Germline lookup yields CDR1 MGHRA and CDR2 YSYEKL. The CDR3 length is 20 residues. DNA of the CDR3: TGCGCCAGCAGCCGGTCTTGGGGACTAGCGGGAGGTTGGAACTACAATGAGCAGTTCTTC. Translating it yields CASSRSWGLAGGWNYNEQFF.

V usage is TRBV6-5 and J usage is TRBJ1-5; 12 nucleotides agree with TRBD1. V trimming: 6 bases; J trimming: 5 bases; junction bases outside the gene matches: 2. The CDR3 extends over 14 amino acids. Germline CDR1 MNHEY, CDR2 SVGAGI. The CDR3 loop is CASRRDRGHQPQHF. Here the CDR3 DNA reads TGTGCCAGCAGACGGGACAGGGGGCATCAGCCCCAGCATTTT.

The chain uses TRBV30 and TRBJ1-4, with TRBD1 matching over 7 bases. CDR3 length: 13 amino acids. The germline gives CDR1 GTSNPN, CDR2 SVGIG (reference sequence). Trimming removed 8 bases from V and 8 bases from J; junction bases left unmatched: 11. The CDR3 sequence is CAGDRAAEEKLFF. DNA of the CDR3: TGTGCCGGCGACAGGGCCGCAGAGGAAAAACTGTTTTTT.

The chain employs TRBV7-9 and TRBJ2-7; D is possibly TRBD1 (5 bases). The V end lost 5 bases, the J end lost 3 bases, and 14 bases lay between the germline ends. The CDR3 contains 14 residues. Germline V lookup: CDR1 SEHNR, CDR2 FQNEAQ (reference sequence). The CDR3 nucleotides read TGTGCCAGCAGCAACCAGGGAACCGTCTACGAGCAGTACTTC. It codes for CASSNQGTVYEQYF. Combining the CDR3 with reference TRBV7-9 and TRBJ2-7 gives the whole variable domain DTGVSQNPRHKITKRGQNVTFRCDPISEHNRLYWYRQTLGQGPEFLTYFQNEAQLEKSRLLSDRFSAERPKGSFSTLEIQRTEQGDSAMYLCASSNQGTVYEQYFGPGTRLTVT.

There are a few counts of this clone. This chain uses TRBV13 with TRBJ1-1; D is undetermined. CDR3 length: 13 residues. V was pared by 4 bases and J by 6 bases, with 12 bases between. The germline gives CDR1 PRHDT, CDR2 FYEKMQ (reference sequence). The DNA of the CDR3 is TGTGCCAGCAGCTCCGTCACCAGATCTGAAGCTTTCTTT. Translating it yields CASSSVTRSEAFF.

The chain uses TRBV29-1 and TRBJ1-2; 8 positions match TRBD1. V shed 6 bases, J shed 4 bases, and the junction held 10 bases outside the gene matches. CDR3 length equals 14 residues. Per the germline V gene, CDR1 is SQVTM and CDR2 is ANQGSEA. The CDR3 bases are TGCAGCGTCAGACAGGGGTCAGGATCCTATGGCTACACCTTC. Translated: CSVRQGSGSYGYTF.

Only a few counts were recorded for this clone. The chain links TRBV6-5 to TRBJ2-4; D might be TRBD2 (5 bases). This CDR3 region has 14 residues. Germline assignment: CDR1 MNHEY and CDR2 SVGAGI. Trimming took off 11 bases at V and 9 bases at J, with 23 bases between the two ends. The CDR3 loop is CAVAPMGESSIQYF. In DNA, the CDR3 is TGTGCCGTCGCCCCGATGGGAGAGTCAAGCATTCAGTACTTC.

The chain recombines TRBV9 with TRBJ2-7, with TRBD2 matching over 7 bases. Germline CDR1 and CDR2: SGDLS and YYNGEE. Unmatched junction bases numbered 6, after V lost 1 base and J lost 5 bases. The CDR3 consists of 14 residues. The CDR3 here is CASSVTTSRNEQYF. As DNA, the CDR3 is TGTGCCAGCAGCGTAACGACTAGCAGGAACGAGCAGTACTTC.

This clone was detected once. The V and J genes are TRBV29-1 and TRBJ2-7; D might be TRBD2 (5 bases). Germline loops: CDR1 SQVTM, CDR2 ANQGSEA. The CDR3 loop spans 13 amino acids. V gave up 2 bases and J gave up 5 bases, with 13 bases separating them. The CDR3 reads CSVESGGSNEQYF. The CDR3 DNA reads as TGCAGCGTTGAATCCGGCGGGTCCAACGAGCAGTACTTC.

The J gene is TRBJ2-5, the V gene TRBV19, with TRBD1 matching 10 bases. The DNA end is more similar to TRBJ2-7, so the J call may be wrong. Germline loops: CDR1 LNHDA, CDR2 SQIVND (reference sequence). The CDR3 length is 15 residues. This CDR3 is CASSITGTGDYEQYF. The CDR3 DNA sequence: TGTGCCAGTAGTATAACGGGGACAGGGGACTACGAGCAGTACTTC.

The chain employs TRBV7-9 and TRBJ1-1; D is uncertain. CDR1 and CDR2 (germline): SEHNR, FQNEAQ (reference sequence). V was cut by 3 bases and J by 0 bases, with 8 bases left in between. The CDR3 is 14 amino acids. The CDR3 nucleotides are TGTGCCAGCAGCTTCGGCGGGATGAACACTGAAGCTTTCTTT. It yields the protein CASSFGGMNTEAFF.

V usage is TRBV7-2 and J usage is TRBJ1-5; no clear D gene. The length of the CDR3 is 16 residues. Germline loops: CDR1 SGHTA, CDR2 FQGNSA. V lost 5 bases and J lost 2, with 16 bases in between. Here the CDR3 reads CASSLAGVFGNQPQHF. In DNA, the CDR3 is TGTGCCAGCAGCCTCGCCGGGGTGTTTGGCAATCAGCCCCAGCATTTT. Using reference TRBV7-2 and TRBJ1-5 for the parts outside the CDR3, the full variable domain is GAGVSQSPSNKVTEKGKDVELRCDPISGHTALYWYRQSLGQGLEFLIYFQGNSAPDKSGLPSDRFSAERTGGSVSTLTIQRTQQEDSAVYLCASSLAGVFGNQPQHFGDGTRLSIL.

The rearrangement joins TRBV19 to TRBJ2-2, with D maybe TRBD1 (6 bases). Germline V lookup: CDR1 LNHDA, CDR2 SQIVND (reference sequence). The CDR3 is 15 amino acids. Trimming pared 7 bases from V and 1 base from J, leaving 13 bases between. The CDR3 nucleotides are TGTGCCAGTAAGTTCGGACAGCGGAACACCGGGGAGCTGTTTTTT. Protein product: CASKFGQRNTGELFF.

Here the CDR3 DNA reads TGTGCCTGGAGGGGGCCCGCCTACGAGCAGTACTTC. It encodes CAWRGPAYEQYF. The chain has TRBV30 and TRBJ2-5; maybe TRBD1 (5 bases). The assigned J gene may be wrong: the sequence end matches TRBJ2-7 better. Germline V CDR1 and CDR2: GTSNPN, SVGIG (reference sequence). This CDR3 is built from 12 residues.